The source of this T cell receptor beta chain is a study of CD4 T cell repertoires in COVID-19. This clone was detected once. The antigen remains unidentified. Sequencing used immunoSEQ multiplex PCR; TCRdb keeps in-frame clones, though not all of them. Counted here are approximately 75,000 clones, about 83% occurring once; the ten biggest clones make up 0.45% to 0.6%. Study results and caveats: Two or all three memory subsets shared several highly expanded SARS-CoV-2-reactive clonotypes.

The CDR3 runs to 15 residues. Germline CDR1 LNHDA, CDR2 SQIVND (reference sequence). The V and J ends lost 5 bases and 3 bases, in that order; junction bases with no gene match: 5. The memory T cells were sequenced right after ex vivo isolation, without culture. This material consisted of CD4+ T cells from peripheral blood, taken after recovery from COVID-19. V is TRBV19 and J is TRBJ2-3; 10 bases fit TRBD2. The receptor's source is a human donor who had COVID-19. The CDR3 region has the DNA TGTGCCAGTAGTCAAGCGGGAGGGCGGACAGATACGCAGTATTTT. Amino acid sequence: CASSQAGGRTDTQYF.